This entry lists 32 T cell receptor beta chains sequenced from one sample in a study of T cell repertoires in cytomegalovirus infection. These TCRs are of unknown antigen specificity. MiXCR, applied by TCRdb to the reads, yields one record per CDR3 protein. This table holds about 310,000 distinct CDR3 sequences, 20% to 25% found once. The specimen was cultured PBMCs, collected from culture after CMV antigen stimulation. These receptors came from a human donor in good health (CMV status not recorded). Some clones in this sample may be carry-over from other donors' samples.

V and J are TRBV7-2 and TRBJ2-1; 10 bases align to TRBD2. With V trimmed by 5 bases and J by 6 bases, 16 bases remained unmatched. The germline V gene has CDR1 SGHTA and CDR2 FQGNSA. This CDR3 contains 18 residues. CDR3 protein: CASSRFRDRRLAGNEQFF. Here the CDR3 DNA reads TGTGCCAGCAGCCGGTTCCGGGACAGACGACTAGCGGGCAATGAGCAGTTCTTC.

The genes are TRBV4-1 and TRBJ1-3, with D tentatively TRBD1 (5 bases). CDR3 length: 14 residues. Germline CDR1 MGHRA, CDR2 YSYEKL. V was shortened by 3 bases and J by 2 bases, with 8 bases between the two germline ends. CDR3 sequence (DNA): TGCGCCAGCAGCCATGAGGGACCTGGAAACACCATATATTTT. Translation: CASSHEGPGNTIYF.

The chain couples TRBV6-5 to TRBJ2-7, with TRBD1 matching over 9 bases. V gave up 1 base and J gave up 1 base; unmatched junction bases: 5. Germline V gene lookup returns CDR1 MNHEY and CDR2 SVGAGI. This CDR3 comprises 16 residues. CDR3 DNA: TGTGCCAGCAGTTACTTTCTGGGACAGGGATCCTACGAGCAGTACTTC. It specifies CASSYFLGQGSYEQYF.

This clonotype was seen a handful of times. The V gene is TRBV5-4, the J gene TRBJ1-2, with no clear D. Deletions cut 3 bases from V and 8 bases from J, with 17 bases between. Germline V gives CDR1 SGHNT, CDR2 YYREEE (reference sequence). The CDR3 has 14 residues. The CDR3 region is CASSSVRIGGGYTF. For the CDR3, the DNA is TGTGCCAGCAGCTCGGTTCGGATCGGTGGAGGCTACACCTTC.

The V call is TRBV14, the J call TRBJ2-1, with TRBD2 matching over 10 bases. Per germline, CDR1 SGHDN and CDR2 FVKESK. The CDR3 runs 15 residues. V shed 1 base, J shed 10 bases, and the junction held 7 bases outside the gene matches. CDR3 residues: CASSQGAGGPGEQFF. The CDR3 DNA reads as TGTGCCAGCAGCCAAGGAGCGGGAGGGCCGGGAGAGCAGTTCTTC.

This clonotype was detected only a few times. The rearrangement joins TRBV19 to TRBJ1-1, with TRBD1 as a possible D gene (6 bases). The CDR3 totals 13 residues. Trimming removed 3 bases from V and 4 bases from J, with 9 bases in between. Germline loops: CDR1 LNHDA, CDR2 SQIVND (reference sequence). CDR3 coding DNA: TGTGCCAGTAGTATGGGGGGCGGCACTGAAGCTTTCTTT. Translated: CASSMGGGTEAFF.

J is TRBJ1-1 and V is TRBV20-1; 12 positions agree with TRBD1. Germline V gene lookup returns CDR1 DFQATT and CDR2 SNEGSKA (reference sequence). Losses at the gene ends were 1 base for V and 1 base for J; bases not matched to a gene: 7. The CDR3 totals 17 residues. CDR3 nucleotide sequence: TGCAGTGCTAGAGGGCGGGGGACAGGGGGCCAGAACACTGAAGCTTTCTTT. This translates into CSARGRGTGGQNTEAFF.

The chain uses TRBV12-3 or TRBV12-4 and TRBJ1-5; D is unresolved. With 2 bases removed from V and 5 bases from J, the gap between germline ends came to 10 bases. The length of the CDR3 is 14 residues. DNA for the CDR3: TGTGCCAGCAGTTTACCTTTGGCGTATCAGCCCCAGCATTTT. Its protein product is CASSLPLAYQPQHF.

This clonotype was seen repeatedly, ten times or more. This chain connects TRBV6-2 or TRBV6-3 to TRBJ2-1; D is perhaps TRBD1 or TRBD2 (5 bases each). Between the trimmed V and J ends, which lost 3 bases and 8 bases, there was a span of 20 bases. The CDR3 covers 16 residues. The V gene's germline CDR1 is MNHEY and CDR2 SVGEGT. DNA of the CDR3: TGTGCCAGCAGTTATTCGGGGTCAGGAAGGGGAGATGAGCAGTTCTTC. It yields the protein CASSYSGSGRGDEQFF.

The CDR3 DNA reads TGTGCCAGCAGATCCCCCGAAGGACAATCTTTCCACCATGGCTACACCTTC. Its protein product is CASRSPEGQSFHHGYTF. The genes are TRBV11-2 and TRBJ1-2; perhaps TRBD1 as D (5 bases). Trimming shortened V by 6 bases and J by 6 bases, and 26 bases separated the two germline ends. The CDR3 is made up of 17 amino acids. Per germline, CDR1 SGHAT and CDR2 FQNNGV.

This clonotype was detected many times. The V and J genes are TRBV27 and TRBJ2-1; 13 bases fit TRBD2. Trimming removed 1 base from V and 10 bases from J; junction bases left unmatched: 7. The length of the CDR3 is 16 residues. Looked up from germline, CDR1 is MNHEY and CDR2 is SMNVEV (reference sequence). DNA of the CDR3: TGTGCCAGCAGTTTATTGGGACTAGCGGGAACTGAGGAGCAGTTCTTC. Translated, it gives CASSLLGLAGTEEQFF.

This clonotype occurred a few times. The chain has TRBV6-1 and TRBJ2-1; D is unresolved. The CDR3 is 13 amino acids. CDR1 MNHNS and CDR2 SASEGT come from the germline V gene. Trimming removed 0 bases from V and 6 bases from J, with 6 bases in between. The CDR3 DNA is TGTGCCAGCAGTGAAGCGTGGCGCAATGAGCAGTTCTTC. This translates into CASSEAWRNEQFF.

This sequence joins TRBV20-1 and TRBJ1-1; TRBD1 agrees at 9 bases. This CDR3 region has 15 residues. Germline CDR1 and CDR2: DFQATT and SNEGSKA (reference sequence). V shed 5 bases, J shed 5 bases, and the junction held 12 bases outside the gene matches. CDR3 amino acids: CSAARDRVRRTEAFF. As DNA, the CDR3 is TGCAGTGCTGCCCGGGACAGGGTACGAAGGACTGAAGCTTTCTTT.

V gene TRBV6-2 or TRBV6-3 combines with J gene TRBJ2-7; 8 nucleotides agree with TRBD1. CDR1 is MNHEY and CDR2 is SVGEGT in the germline V gene. CDR3 length equals 19 residues. V lost 4 bases, J lost 0 bases, and 17 bases stayed unmatched. The CDR3 DNA is TGTGCCAGCAGTTCCCCGGACAGGGACTTGCTACGAACCTCCTACGAGCAGTACTTC. Amino acid sequence: CASSSPDRDLLRTSYEQYF.

In its sample, this clonotype was seen many times. The chain couples TRBV7-2 to TRBJ1-6, with a tentative D call TRBD1 (5 bases). Trimming pared 4 bases from V and 9 bases from J, leaving 19 bases between. The CDR3 sequence is 16 residues long. Germline CDR1 and CDR2: SGHTA and FQGNSA. The CDR3 region has the DNA TGTGCCAGCAGCTACCTATTAGGGGAGGGTATTTCACCCCTCCACTTT. Its protein is CASSYLLGEGISPLHF.

The chain links TRBV11-2 to TRBJ1-1; D not resolved. The germline V gene has CDR1 SGHAT and CDR2 FQNNGV. V was cut by 3 bases and J by 1 base, with 9 bases left in between. This CDR3 has 14 amino acids. The CDR3 sequence is CASSFIRANTEAFF. The DNA for the CDR3 is TGTGCCAGCAGCTTCATCCGGGCGAACACTGAAGCTTTCTTT.

The chain is built from TRBV6-6 and TRBJ2-7; 12 bases line up with TRBD2. The CDR3 is made up of 13 amino acids. Losses at the gene ends were 8 bases for V and 7 bases for J; bases not matched to a gene: 6. CDR1 is MNHNY, CDR2 SVGAGI, per germline (reference sequence). The CDR3 is CASRLAGAEEQYV. CDR3 coding DNA: TGTGCCAGCCGACTAGCGGGAGCCGAAGAGCAGTACGTC.

This clonotype was seen at least ten times. The V call is TRBV19, the J call TRBJ2-3; D may be TRBD1 (6 bases). The CDR3 extends over 16 amino acids. V was pared by 6 bases and J by 2 bases, with 18 bases between. Germline V gene data show CDR1 as LNHDA and CDR2 as SQIVND (reference sequence). CDR3 region: CASSTPLGAVTDTQYF. CDR3 nucleotide sequence: TGTGCCAGTAGCACCCCTCTGGGGGCGGTCACAGATACGCAGTATTTT.

The rearrangement joins TRBV29-1 to TRBJ2-1; 8 nucleotides line up with TRBD1. This CDR3 is built from 14 residues. The V gene end was trimmed by 5 bases and the J gene end by 1 base; junction bases not matched to a gene: 4. Germline loops: CDR1 SQVTM, CDR2 ANQGSEA. CDR3 loop: CSVRGTGSYNEQFF. The CDR3 DNA reads TGCAGCGTTCGGGGGACAGGATCCTACAATGAGCAGTTCTTC.

In this sample, this clonotype turned up many times. The CDR3: CASKRTSGSSNEQFF. The CDR3 DNA is TGTGCCAGCAAAAGGACTAGCGGGAGTAGTAATGAGCAGTTCTTC. The J gene is TRBJ2-1, the V gene TRBV7-8; 13 nucleotides align to TRBD2. There are 15 residues in the CDR3. J lost 7 bases, V lost 7 bases, and 7 bases had no gene match. CDR1 is SGHVS, CDR2 FQNEAQ, per germline.

The V and J genes are TRBV4-1 and TRBJ1-4; D is undetermined. Trimming cost V 2 bases and J 14 bases, with 18 bases left between them. Germline V gene sequence: CDR1 MGHRA, CDR2 YSYEKL. There are 14 residues in the CDR3. The CDR3, as DNA: TGCGCCAGCAGCCAACCCGGTGCGGGCCGCGGTCTGTTTTTT. Amino acids: CASSQPGAGRGLFF.

This clonotype was counted between two and nine times. V and J are TRBV7-6 and TRBJ1-4; no firm D call. The germline V and J ends were trimmed by 5 bases and 4 bases, with 11 bases remaining between them. Per germline, CDR1 SGHVS and CDR2 FNYEAQ. The CDR3 length is 14 residues. The CDR3 sequence is CASSETALNEKLFF. The CDR3 region has the DNA TGTGCCAGCAGCGAGACCGCCCTTAATGAAAAACTGTTTTTT.

This clonotype was picked up many times. The chain combines TRBV7-2 with TRBJ2-1; possibly TRBD2 for D (5 bases). Germline CDR1 reads SGHTA; CDR2 reads FQGNSA. The CDR3 consists of 13 residues. With 2 bases removed from V and 9 bases from J, the gap between germline ends came to 11 bases. In DNA form, the CDR3 reads TGTGCCAGCAGCTTATCAACTAGAAGTGAGCAGTTCTTC. Protein: CASSLSTRSEQFF.

This clonotype was counted at least ten times. This rearrangement joins TRBV7-2 to TRBJ2-1; tentatively, D is TRBD2 (6 bases). Germline-derived CDR1 and CDR2 are SGHTA and FQGNSA. This CDR3 has 13 amino acids. Between the trimmed V and J ends, which lost 5 bases and 1 base, there was a span of 6 bases. The chain's CDR3 is CASSSGSYNEQFF. The CDR3 coding sequence is TGTGCCAGCAGCAGCGGGTCCTACAATGAGCAGTTCTTC.

The chain has TRBV10-3 and TRBJ2-7; 10 bases are a match to TRBD1. V shed 7 bases and J 5 bases; nucleotides not matched to a gene: 5. The CDR3 is made up of 13 amino acids. Looked up from germline, CDR1 is ENHRY and CDR2 is SYGVKD. CDR3 loop: CAIKGTGEDEQYV. CDR3 bases: TGTGCCATCAAGGGGACAGGGGAGGACGAGCAGTACGTC.

This clonotype was observed a handful of times. This chain joins TRBV20-1 and TRBJ2-1; D may be TRBD1 or TRBD2 (5 bases each). The CDR3 has 14 amino acids. Germline-derived CDR1 and CDR2 are DFQATT and SNEGSKA (reference sequence). Trimming stripped 3 bases from V and 6 bases from J, with 15 bases between. CDR3 nucleotides: TGCAGTGCTAGTACGGCTTCCGGGACCAATGAGCAGTTCTTC. Translation gives CSASTASGTNEQFF.

This clonotype was seen repeatedly, ten times or more. This chain connects TRBV6-2 or TRBV6-3 to TRBJ2-1, with 13 bases that match TRBD2. V was pared by 8 bases and J by 4 bases, with 5 bases of the junction left unmatched. Germline CDR1 reads MNHEY; CDR2 reads SVGEGT. The CDR3 is made up of 15 amino acids. The DNA of the CDR3 is TGTGCCAGCGATCCGGGACTAGCGGGATACAATGAGCAGTTCTTC. This translates into CASDPGLAGYNEQFF.

This clonotype has more than one count but fewer than ten. The chain employs TRBV6-2 or TRBV6-3 and TRBJ1-1; a possible D gene is TRBD1 (6 bases). Trimming left V 5 bases short and J 0 bases short, with 10 bases between. Germline V gene lookup returns CDR1 MNHEY and CDR2 SVGEGT. There are 14 residues in the CDR3. The CDR3 here is CASSQAGVNTEAFF. DNA for the CDR3: TGTGCCAGCAGTCAAGCAGGGGTGAACACTGAAGCTTTCTTT.

Comments on this clonotype: This clone may be a read error of a much larger clone one base away. This sequence joins TRBV12-3 or TRBV12-4 and TRBJ1-3; 12 nucleotides line up with TRBD1. CDR3 size: 15 residues. V was pared by 6 bases and J by 6 bases, with 6 bases of the junction left unmatched. CDR3 loop: CASRTGTGGLNTIYF. The CDR3 region has the DNA TGTGCCAGCAGAACGGGGACAGGGGGCTTAAACACCATATATTTT.

J is TRBJ2-7 and V is TRBV19; TRBD1 might be the D (6 bases). CDR1 is LNHDA and CDR2 is SQIVND in the germline V gene (reference sequence). Deletions cut 7 bases from V and 4 bases from J, with 26 bases between. The CDR3 is 17 amino acids. For the CDR3, the DNA is TGTGCCAGTAACAAACAGGGCGTTCGGTCACCGGGTTACGAGCAGTACGTC. Its protein product is CASNKQGVRSPGYEQYV.

The chain joins TRBV11-3 to TRBJ2-1, with D uncertain. Trimming took off 5 bases at V and 4 bases at J, with 12 bases between the two ends. The CDR3 runs 14 residues. Germline V CDR1 and CDR2: SGHNT, YENEEA. The CDR3 spells CASSPGVGYNEQFF. The CDR3 DNA reads TGTGCCAGCAGCCCTGGGGTGGGGTACAATGAGCAGTTCTTC.

The chain recombines TRBV6-4 with TRBJ2-1; no clear D gene. V was trimmed by 4 bases and J by 3 bases, leaving 10 bases between them. CDR1 and CDR2 (germline): MRHNA, SNTAGT. The CDR3 extends over 14 amino acids. CDR3 amino acids: CASSAALDYNEQFF. CDR3 nucleotide sequence: TGTGCCAGCAGTGCGGCGCTTGACTACAATGAGCAGTTCTTC.